This T cell receptor beta chain was found in a study of STAT5B mutations in CD4+ large granular lymphocyte leukemia. Trimming took 4 bases from V and 6 from J, leaving 19 bases between them. Germline assignment: CDR1 MDHEN and CDR2 SYDVKM. This CDR3 is 16 amino acids long. The data were produced by immunoSEQ multiplex PCR, yet TCRdb's version contains in-frame clones alone and is incomplete. The data hold fewer than 35,000 clones, with 69% observed a single time. Study-level results: CD4-sorted patient repertoires seemed more clonal than healthy CD4+ repertoires.

As concerns this clone: Its cognate antigen is unknown.

The sample was CD4+ T cells from blood buffy coats. This chain connects TRBV28 to TRBJ2-1; tentative D call: TRBD2 (6 bases). The TCR originated in a human donor in good health. DNA of the CDR3: TGTGCCAGCAGTTCTCACTCGGGACTGTCACTCAATGAGCAGTTCTTC. This sequence encodes CASSSHSGLSLNEQFF.